This passage covers 23 T cell receptor beta chains from one sample sequenced in a study of beta chain features in type 1 diabetes. Findings of the study overall: When Type 1 diabetes patients were examined, their TCRB CDR3s proved moderately but significantly shorter in all four CD4+ subsets.

Their antigens are not known. TCRB transcripts that were expressed got sequenced, as all of the isolated RNA had been reverse transcribed. Assay used: immunoSEQ multiplex PCR; TCRdb lists only in-frame clones, some missing. The table has approximately 730,000 clones, around 15% seen once. The specimen sequenced was naive CD4+ T cells from blood. The receptors originated from a man aged 18-30 years with type 1 diabetes.

This clone was seen more than once but under ten times. The rearrangement uses TRBV6-5 and TRBJ1-2, with D hard to call. Trimming left V 0 bases short and J 8 bases short, with 13 bases between. Germline V gene sequence: CDR1 MNHEY, CDR2 SVGAGI. The CDR3 consists of 14 residues. CDR3 sequence reads: CASSYSTALGGYTF. The CDR3 DNA follows: TGTGCCAGCAGTTACTCGACTGCCCTCGGGGGCTACACCTTC.

The chain combines TRBV18 with TRBJ1-5, with D tentatively TRBD1 (5 bases). Germline V gene lookup returns CDR1 KGHSH and CDR2 LQKENI. Between the trimmed V and J ends, which lost 5 bases and 3 bases, there was a span of 20 bases. The CDR3 sequence is 17 residues long. CDR3 region: CASSATSGGTANQPQHF. The CDR3 nucleotides read TGTGCCAGCTCAGCAACCTCCGGGGGGACCGCCAATCAGCCCCAGCATTTT.

The J gene is TRBJ2-7, the V gene TRBV30, with D uncertain. V was shortened by 2 bases and J by 2 bases, with 7 bases between the two germline ends. This CDR3 is built from 12 residues. Germline CDR1 GTSNPN, CDR2 SVGIG (reference sequence). CDR3 loop: CAWSSQAYEQYF. Written as DNA, the CDR3 is TGTGCCTGGAGTTCGCAGGCCTACGAGCAGTACTTC. Full variable domain (missing parts from reference TRBV30 and TRBJ2-7): SQTIHQWPATLVQPVGSPLSLECTVEGTSNPNLYWYRQAAGRGLQLLFYSVGIGQISSEVPQNLSASRPQDRQFILSSKKLLLSDSGFYLCAWSSQAYEQYFGPGTRLTVT.

A note on this clone: Other nucleotide sequences from this sample produce the same CDR3. The chain joins TRBV5-1 to TRBJ1-1, with D unresolved. Trimming left V 2 bases short and J 1 base short, with 6 bases between. The CDR3 consists of 13 residues. Germline V gene sequence: CDR1 SGHRS, CDR2 YFSETQ. The CDR3 DNA sequence: TGCGCCAGCAGCTTTTCAGGGAACACTGAAGCTTTCTTT. Residues: CASSFSGNTEAFF.

J is TRBJ2-7 and V is TRBV7-6, with D unresolved. The CDR3 is 15 residues long. The V end was cut by 1 base, the J end by 2 bases, with 12 bases between. Per the germline V gene, CDR1 is SGHVS and CDR2 is FNYEAQ. The DNA for the CDR3 is TGTGCCAGCAGCTTAGGGCAGGTTTCCACCTACGAGCAGTACTTC. Translating gives CASSLGQVSTYEQYF.

This clone was seen a few times. The chain recombines TRBV13 with TRBJ1-2, with D unresolved. Trimming removed 5 bases from V and 4 bases from J, with 8 bases in between. The CDR3 extends over 12 amino acids. Germline lookup yields CDR1 PRHDT and CDR2 FYEKMQ (reference sequence). The CDR3 is CASSQRRYGYTF. The CDR3 coding sequence is TGTGCCAGCAGCCAGAGACGCTATGGCTACACCTTC.

The rearrangement joins TRBV6-6 to TRBJ2-7; maybe TRBD1 (5 bases). V lost 5 bases and J 2 bases, leaving 10 bases between the germline ends. Germline V gene lookup returns CDR1 MNHNY and CDR2 SVGAGI (reference sequence). This CDR3 is built from 13 residues. The CDR3 nucleotides read TGTGCCAGCAGTCTTGACAGCGCCTACGAGCAGTACTTC. It is translated as CASSLDSAYEQYF.

This clone appeared a few times. The V call is TRBV10-1, the J call TRBJ2-7; D is uncertain. CDR3 length: 15 amino acids. Germline V gives CDR1 WNHNN, CDR2 SYGVQD (reference sequence). Deletions cut 3 bases from V and 0 bases from J, with 12 bases between. The CDR3 DNA reads as TGCGCCAGCAGTGATCCCAAGGCCGGCTCCTACGAGCAGTACTTC. Its protein is CASSDPKAGSYEQYF.

This sequence joins TRBV10-1 and TRBJ2-5, with D possibly matching TRBD1 (5 bases). The CDR3 extends over 16 amino acids. From germline, CDR1 is WNHNN and CDR2 SYGVQD (reference sequence). The ends were cut back, 3 bases at V and 5 bases at J, with 19 bases in the middle. The CDR3, as DNA: TGCGCCAGCAGTGAATCGCATGCGGCAGGGATGGAGACCCAGTACTTC. Its protein is CASSESHAAGMETQYF.

This clone was picked up a small number of times. The chain employs TRBV5-4 and TRBJ2-4, with D possibly matching TRBD2 (6 bases). CDR1 and CDR2 (germline): SGHNT, YYREEE (reference sequence). The germline V and J ends were trimmed by 3 bases and 7 bases, with 11 bases remaining between them. CDR3 size: 13 residues. CDR3 bases: TGTGCCAGCAGCTCGCAGGAGGGGAACATTCAGTACTTC. Its translation is CASSSQEGNIQYF.

V is TRBV2 and J is TRBJ2-7; the match to TRBD1 covers 8 bases. The germline CDR1 and CDR2 sequences are SNHLY and FYNNEI. The CDR3 covers 14 residues. CDR3 in amino acids: CAAAGTGLSYEQYF. The CDR3 DNA is TGTGCAGCCGCAGGGACAGGACTCTCCTACGAGCAGTACTTC.

The rearrangement joins TRBV7-8 to TRBJ2-5; D is perhaps TRBD2 (6 bases). V was shortened by 0 bases and J by 2 bases, with 13 bases between the two germline ends. Germline V gene lookup returns CDR1 SGHVS and CDR2 FQNEAQ. The CDR3 covers 16 residues. The CDR3 protein is CASSLAGAEGQETQYF. CDR3 DNA: TGTGCCAGCAGCTTAGCCGGGGCGGAGGGGCAAGAGACCCAGTACTTC.

This clone was seen a handful of times. This sample includes further DNA sequences coding for the same CDR3. This rearrangement joins TRBV7-2 to TRBJ1-2; D unclear. CDR3 length: 11 amino acids. Per the germline V gene, CDR1 is SGHTA and CDR2 is FQGNSA. The V gene lost 2 bases and the J gene lost 2 bases, with 0 bases spanning the gap. CDR3 DNA sequence: TGTGCCAGCAGCTTAAACTATGGCTACACCTTC. This encodes CASSLNYGYTF.

This clone was seen ten or more times. In the same sample, other DNA sequences code for this CDR3. This chain links TRBV10-3 with TRBJ2-5; D is unclear. Trimming removed 2 bases from V and 5 bases from J, with 9 bases in between. Germline values: CDR1 ENHRY, CDR2 SYGVKD. This CDR3 comprises 13 residues. In nucleotides, the CDR3 is TGTGCCATCAGTGAGAGGCTGGGGGAGACCCAGTACTTC. Translated, it gives CAISERLGETQYF.

The genes are TRBV6-5 and TRBJ2-1; either TRBD1 or TRBD2 may supply D (7 bases each). CDR3 size: 15 residues. Trimming removed 7 bases from V and 6 bases from J, with 19 bases in between. In germline, CDR1 is MNHEY, CDR2 SVGAGI. CDR3 loop: CASTARLAGGNEQFF. As DNA, the CDR3 is TGTGCCAGCACCGCACGACTAGCAGGGGGCAATGAGCAGTTCTTC.

The rearrangement links TRBV5-1 to TRBJ2-3; D might be TRBD1 or TRBD2, each matching 5 bases. Germline CDR1 is SGHRS and CDR2 is YFSETQ. Trimming shortened V by 4 bases and J by 10 bases, and 25 bases separated the two germline ends. The CDR3 extends over 16 amino acids. The CDR3 protein is CASSPDSGRGLGAQYF. The CDR3 coding sequence is TGCGCCAGCAGCCCGGATTCGGGGCGAGGTCTTGGTGCGCAGTATTTT.

This chain uses TRBV6-1 with TRBJ1-4; D gene unclear. The V gene's germline CDR1 is MNHNS and CDR2 SASEGT. Trimming took off 0 bases at V and 11 bases at J, with 7 bases between the two ends. The CDR3 sequence is 12 residues long. DNA for the CDR3: TGTGCCAGCAGTGAAGCGCGGCAGAAACTGTTTTTT. It translates to CASSEARQKLFF.

This sequence joins TRBV10-3 and TRBJ2-3; 12 nucleotides match TRBD1. After removal of 6 bases from V and 0 bases from J, the junction contained 1 base not matched to a gene. Per germline, CDR1 ENHRY and CDR2 SYGVKD. The CDR3 runs 15 residues. The CDR3 DNA sequence: TGTGCCATCAGGGGACAGGGGGCCAGCACAGATACGCAGTATTTT. Translated, it gives CAIRGQGASTDTQYF.

J is TRBJ1-6 and V is TRBV14; 10 bases fit TRBD1. There are 15 residues in the CDR3. Per the germline V gene, CDR1 is SGHDN and CDR2 is FVKESK. J gave up 9 bases and V 1 base, and 3 bases lay outside the gene matches. The DNA of the CDR3 is TGTGCCAGCAGCCAAGTGACAGGGGGCAGTTCACCCCTCCACTTT. It is translated as CASSQVTGGSSPLHF.

The chain employs TRBV27 and TRBJ2-1, with D tentatively TRBD1 or TRBD2 (5 bases each). The ends were cut back, 6 bases at V and 8 bases at J, with 20 bases in the middle. CDR3 length: 15 residues. Germline CDR1 reads MNHEY; CDR2 reads SMNVEV (reference sequence). The chain's CDR3 is CASRQRGATFDEQFF. CDR3 in DNA: TGTGCCAGCAGGCAAAGGGGAGCAACCTTCGATGAGCAGTTCTTC.

This chain uses TRBV19 with TRBJ1-5, with 8 bases matching TRBD1. V shed 7 bases, J shed 1 base, and the junction held 6 bases outside the gene matches. The CDR3 runs to 15 residues. In germline, CDR1 is LNHDA, CDR2 SQIVND (reference sequence). CDR3 sequence (DNA): TGTGCCAGTACCTTGGACAGGGTGAGCAATCAGCCCCAGCATTTT. Its protein product is CASTLDRVSNQPQHF.

J is TRBJ2-3 and V is TRBV21-1. TRBV21-1 is assigned pseudogene status. This CDR3 spans 15 amino acids. CDR3 amino acids: CASSGSPSSTDTQYF. In DNA form, the CDR3 reads TGTGCCAGCAGCGGGTCGCCATCTAGCACAGATACGCAGTATTTT.

Here the CDR3 reads CAISPSFDGQGHGYTF. In DNA form, the CDR3 reads TGTGCCATCAGCCCAAGTTTTGACGGACAGGGGCACGGCTACACCTTC. This chain connects TRBV10-3 to TRBJ1-2, with 9 bases identical to TRBD1. The CDR3 is made up of 16 amino acids. Germline CDR1 ENHRY, CDR2 SYGVKD. Trimming cost V 6 bases and J 8 bases; bases outside gene matches: 16.